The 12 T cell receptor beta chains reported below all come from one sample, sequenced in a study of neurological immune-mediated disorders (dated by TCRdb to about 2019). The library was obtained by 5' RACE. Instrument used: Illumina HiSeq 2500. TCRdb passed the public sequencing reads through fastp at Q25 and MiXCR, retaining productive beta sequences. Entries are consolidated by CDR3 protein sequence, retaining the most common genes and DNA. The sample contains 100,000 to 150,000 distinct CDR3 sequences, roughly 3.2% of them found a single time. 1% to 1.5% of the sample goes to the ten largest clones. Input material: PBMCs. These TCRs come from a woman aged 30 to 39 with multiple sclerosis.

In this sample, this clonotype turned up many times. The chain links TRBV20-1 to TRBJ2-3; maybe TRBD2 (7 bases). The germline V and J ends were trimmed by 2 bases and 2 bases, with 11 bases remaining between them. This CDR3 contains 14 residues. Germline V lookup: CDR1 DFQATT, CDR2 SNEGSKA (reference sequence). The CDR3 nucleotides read TGCAGTGCTAGAAGGGGGGGCGACACAGATACGCAGTATTTT. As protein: CSARRGGDTDTQYF.

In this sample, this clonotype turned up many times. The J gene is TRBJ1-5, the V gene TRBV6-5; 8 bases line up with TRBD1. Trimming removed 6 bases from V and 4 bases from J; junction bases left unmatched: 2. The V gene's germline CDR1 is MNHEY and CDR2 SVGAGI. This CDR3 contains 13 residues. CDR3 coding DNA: TGTGCCAGCAGACACAGGGGGAATCAGCCCCAGCATTTT. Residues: CASRHRGNQPQHF.

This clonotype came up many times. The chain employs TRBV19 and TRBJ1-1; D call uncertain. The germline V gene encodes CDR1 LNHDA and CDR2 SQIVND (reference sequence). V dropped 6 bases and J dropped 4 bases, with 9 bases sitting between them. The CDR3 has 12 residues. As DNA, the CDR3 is TGTGCCAGTAGCGAAAGTAGCACTGAAGCTTTCTTT. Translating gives CASSESSTEAFF. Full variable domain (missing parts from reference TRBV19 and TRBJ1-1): DGGITQSPKYLFRKEGQNVTLSCEQNLNHDAMYWYRQDPGQGLRLIYYSQIVNDFQKGDIAEGYSVSREKKESFPLTVTSAQKNPTAFYLCASSESSTEAFFGQGTRLTVV.

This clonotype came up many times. CDR3 region: CSADYPTDTQYF. The CDR3 DNA reads as TGCAGTGCTGACTACCCAACAGATACGCAGTATTTT. The V gene is TRBV20-1, the J gene TRBJ2-3; D possibly corresponds to TRBD2 (5 bases). The CDR3 spans 12 residues. From germline, CDR1 is DFQATT and CDR2 SNEGSKA (reference sequence). V lost 5 bases and J lost 3, with 9 bases in between.

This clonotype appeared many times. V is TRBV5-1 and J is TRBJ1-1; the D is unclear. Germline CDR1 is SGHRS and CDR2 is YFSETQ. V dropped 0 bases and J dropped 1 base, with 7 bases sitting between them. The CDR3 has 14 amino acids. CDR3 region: CASSLASGNTEAFF. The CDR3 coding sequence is TGCGCCAGCAGCTTGGCCTCGGGGAACACTGAAGCTTTCTTT.

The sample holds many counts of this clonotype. CDR3 amino acids: CASRGRGGGNQPQHF. The CDR3 DNA reads TGCGCCAGCAGGGGACGGGGAGGGGGCAATCAGCCCCAGCATTTT. V usage is TRBV10-2 and J usage is TRBJ1-5; D is possibly TRBD1 (5 bases). V gave up 6 bases and J gave up 2 bases, with 14 bases separating them. The CDR3 runs 15 residues. Germline V gene sequence: CDR1 WSHSY, CDR2 SAAADI.

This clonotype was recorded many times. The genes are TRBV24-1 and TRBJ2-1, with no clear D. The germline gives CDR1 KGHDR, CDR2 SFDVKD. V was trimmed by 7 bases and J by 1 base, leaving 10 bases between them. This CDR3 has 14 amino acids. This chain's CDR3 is CATSQGGSYNEQFF. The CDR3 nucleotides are TGTGCCACCAGCCAAGGCGGATCCTACAATGAGCAGTTCTTC.

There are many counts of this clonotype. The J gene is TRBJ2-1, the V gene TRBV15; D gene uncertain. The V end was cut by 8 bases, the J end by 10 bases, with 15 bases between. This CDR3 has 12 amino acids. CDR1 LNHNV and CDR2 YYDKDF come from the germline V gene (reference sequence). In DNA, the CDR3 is TGTGCCACCTCCAATTCGGTCGGGGAGCAGTTCTTC. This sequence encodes CATSNSVGEQFF.

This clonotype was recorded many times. The CDR3 bases are TGTGCCAGCAGCTTGTATGGCCAAGCGGATACGCAGTATTTT. Translated: CASSLYGQADTQYF. This chain joins TRBV5-4 and TRBJ2-3; unclear D gene. Germline values: CDR1 SGHNT, CDR2 YYREEE (reference sequence). The CDR3 is 14 amino acids. Trimming removed 1 base at V and 6 bases at J, with 12 bases between.

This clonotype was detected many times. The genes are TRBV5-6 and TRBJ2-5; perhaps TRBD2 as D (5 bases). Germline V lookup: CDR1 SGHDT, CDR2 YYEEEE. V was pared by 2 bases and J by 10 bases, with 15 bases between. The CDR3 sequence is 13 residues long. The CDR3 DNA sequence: TGTGCCAGCAGCTTCCGACCAGGCCGGGACCAGTACTTC. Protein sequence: CASSFRPGRDQYF.

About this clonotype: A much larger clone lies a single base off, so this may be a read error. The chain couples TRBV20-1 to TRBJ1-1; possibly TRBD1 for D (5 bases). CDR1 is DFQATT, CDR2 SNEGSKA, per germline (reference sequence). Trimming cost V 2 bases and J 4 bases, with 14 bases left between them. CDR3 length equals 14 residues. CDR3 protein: CSARQPRGGTEAFF. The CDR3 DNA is TGCAGTGCTAGACAACCGAGGGGAGGCACTGAAGCTTTCTTT.

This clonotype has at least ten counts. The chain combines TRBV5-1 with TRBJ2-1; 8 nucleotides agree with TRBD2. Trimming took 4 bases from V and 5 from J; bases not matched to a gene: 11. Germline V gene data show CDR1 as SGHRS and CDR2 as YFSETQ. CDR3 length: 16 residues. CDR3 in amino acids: CASSPGDSGVHNEQFF. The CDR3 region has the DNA TGCGCCAGCAGCCCAGGTGATAGCGGGGTCCACAATGAGCAGTTCTTC.